The clone carrying this T cell receptor beta chain is a singleton in its sample. Its specificity is not known. The PCR ran on 60 Vbeta and 13 Jbeta primers. Sequenced by immunoSEQ multiplex PCR; TCRdb stores in-frame clones only, minus some. The data show more than 70,000 clones, over 75% seen once. This sample stems from a study of cytomegalovirus exposure and HLA in healthy donors. Background on the study: A data release that came early held roughly 80 million unique TCRs from HLA-typed donors. The study's findings and limits: Reports described diagnosis of cytomegalovirus status by the classifier as highly specific and sensitive. Data from an earlier analysis indicated that most TCR beta V segments were productive either about 87% or about 30% of the time.

The V gene's germline CDR1 is LGHNA and CDR2 YSLEER. The trim removed 0 bases at V and 1 base at J, leaving 6 bases unmatched. The CDR3 has 17 residues. The donors were healthy bone marrow donors. The chain joins TRBV4-3 to TRBJ2-1, with 7 bases identical to TRBD2. This sequence originates from a man under 40 in good health and CMV-seropositive. The sequenced sample was PBMCs. CDR3 amino acids: CASSQEGAGASYNEQFF. CDR3 sequence (DNA): TGCGCCAGCAGCCAAGAAGGGGCGGGAGCATCCTACAATGAGCAGTTCTTC.